This T cell receptor (beta chain) was documented in a study of blood T cell repertoires in COVID-19. Study context: Specimens from acute and convalescent COVID-19 originated in the United States, Italy and Spain. T cells, B-cell-depleted T cells, or PBMCs provided the cDNA or gDNA that served as material.

Authors' data handling: Amplifying reference gene primers gave estimates of nucleated cell counts. Clones were read by immunoSEQ multiplex PCR, and TCRdb kept only the in-frame ones, dropping some. That table gives V, J and clone size, and the DNA gave D and trimming. Of about 160,000 clones detected, approximately 92% appear once; the ten largest clones hold under 5%. The CDR3 totals 15 residues. Germline trimming cut 1 base from V and 4 bases from J; bases unmatched to any gene: 7. Germline lookup yields CDR1 MGHRA and CDR2 YSYEKL. The TCR was taken from a woman between 45 and 60 years old with acute or convalescent COVID-19. This chain uses TRBV4-1 with TRBJ2-7; TRBD2 matches at 7 bases. The sequencing sample was made of peripheral blood. CDR3 nucleotide sequence: TGCGCCAGCAGCCAAGGAGGGAGGGCTGGTTACGAGCAGTACTTC. Protein: CASSQGGRAGYEQYF.